Below, 18 T cell receptor beta chains from the same sample are listed, as sequenced in a study of T cells in Graves' hyperthyroidism and ophthalmopathy. RNA transcripts served as the template for amplifying TCR beta CDR3 regions. TCR CDR3 underwent first-round RT-PCR with the HTBI primer set. TCRdb analysed the multiplex PCR reads with MiXCR anew, one entry per CDR3 protein. The table records around 200,000 distinct CDR3 sequences, roughly 18% of them present only once. The sequencing sample was made of blood. These receptors were obtained from a man aged 40-50 years with Graves' hyperthyroidism.

This clonotype was seen repeatedly, ten times or more. The chain has TRBV3-1 and TRBJ1-2; D perhaps matches TRBD1 (6 bases). Trimming removed 7 bases at V and 8 bases at J, with 14 bases between. CDR3 length: 12 residues. The germline V gene encodes CDR1 LGHDT and CDR2 YNNKEL (reference sequence). The chain's CDR3 is CASKPAGEGYTF. The CDR3 nucleotides read TGTGCCAGCAAGCCGGCAGGGGAAGGCTACACCTTC.

This clonotype appeared a few times. V usage is TRBV18 and J usage is TRBJ1-6; D is ambiguous. Trimming shortened V by 3 bases and J by 8 bases, and 11 bases separated the two germline ends. Germline CDR1 and CDR2: KGHSH and LQKENI. The CDR3 is 14 amino acids. The DNA for the CDR3 is TGTGCCAGCTCACCTGTGGATAGAGATTCACCCCTCCACTTT. Translated: CASSPVDRDSPLHF.

This clonotype was observed at least ten times. The J gene is TRBJ1-2, the V gene TRBV9, with D possibly being TRBD1 (5 bases). V gave up 4 bases and J gave up 4 bases, with 14 bases separating them. The CDR3 is 14 amino acids. CDR1 and CDR2 from the germline V gene are SGDLS and YYNGEE. The CDR3 DNA follows: TGTGCCAGCAGCCCCTTCAGGGCCTTCTATGGCTACACCTTC. Its protein product is CASSPFRAFYGYTF.

This clonotype has only a few counts. The genes are TRBV6-2 or TRBV6-3 and TRBJ2-1; TRBD2 agrees at 8 bases. The CDR3 has 14 residues. The junction had 13 bases not matched to a gene; V was cut back by 10 bases and J by 8 bases. CDR1 MNHEY and CDR2 SVGEGT come from the germline V gene. In DNA, the CDR3 is TGTGCCATCAACCCGGGAGGGGCGGGGGATGAGCAGTTCTTC. Its translation: CAINPGGAGDEQFF.

This clonotype has a count of ten or more. This chain links TRBV7-2 with TRBJ1-1; D unresolved. V lost 5 bases to trimming and J lost 10 bases, with 14 bases between them. Germline CDR1 and CDR2: SGHTA and FQGNSA. This CDR3 contains 12 residues. This CDR3 reads CASSQNGRGAFF. DNA of the CDR3: TGTGCCAGCAGCCAGAATGGTCGGGGAGCTTTCTTT.

The chain is built from TRBV7-2 and TRBJ2-1; no reliable D call. Germline V CDR1 and CDR2: SGHTA, FQGNSA. The CDR3 is 16 amino acids. The V end lost 4 bases, the J end lost 1 base, and 14 bases lay between the germline ends. Here the CDR3 reads CASSSNAVASYNEQFF. CDR3 DNA: TGTGCCAGCAGCTCCAACGCTGTGGCGTCCTACAATGAGCAGTTCTTC.

At least ten counts were recorded for this clonotype. The V and J genes are TRBV29-1 and TRBJ2-5; tentative D call: TRBD2 (6 bases). The CDR3 sequence is 10 residues long. Trimming cost V 3 bases and J 7 bases, with 6 bases left between them. Germline V gene data show CDR1 as SQVTM and CDR2 as ANQGSEA. Written as DNA, the CDR3 is TGCAGCGTTGAGGAGGGGACCCAGTACTTC. Its translation is CSVEEGTQYF.

In this sample, this clonotype turned up a few times. The chain recombines TRBV6-1 with TRBJ2-1, with 8 bases matching TRBD2. This CDR3 contains 15 residues. In germline, CDR1 is MNHNS, CDR2 SASEGT. V shed 6 bases, J shed 5 bases, and the junction held 9 bases outside the gene matches. The CDR3 here is CASRPFAGGNNEQFF. The CDR3 coding sequence is TGTGCCAGCAGGCCCTTTGCGGGGGGAAACAATGAGCAGTTCTTC.

This clonotype was seen only once. V gene TRBV6-1 combines with J gene TRBJ2-3; 7 bases map to TRBD2. V gave up 2 bases and J gave up 0 bases; unmatched junction bases: 5. Germline CDR1 reads MNHNS; CDR2 reads SASEGT. This CDR3 spans 16 amino acids. The CDR3 loop is CASSETPSGSTDTQYF. CDR3 sequence (DNA): TGTGCCAGCAGTGAAACCCCTAGCGGAAGCACAGATACGCAGTATTTT.

This clonotype has at least ten counts. The gene calls are TRBV5-1 and TRBJ1-1; tentatively, D is TRBD1 (5 bases). Trimming took 3 bases from V and 3 from J, leaving 12 bases between them. The CDR3 has 14 amino acids. Germline V gene data show CDR1 as SGHRS and CDR2 as YFSETQ. DNA of the CDR3: TGCGCCAGCAGCTCCCAGGGCACGGACACTGAAGCTTTCTTT. Translation: CASSSQGTDTEAFF.

This clonotype was recorded a few times. The J gene is TRBJ2-1, the V gene TRBV27, with TRBD2 matching 9 bases. CDR1 and CDR2 (germline): MNHEY, SMNVEV (reference sequence). The CDR3 covers 16 residues. V shed 5 bases, J shed 4 bases, and the junction held 9 bases outside the gene matches. The CDR3 DNA follows: TGTGCCAGCAGTCCAAAAGCGGGGGGCTTGTACAATGAGCAGTTCTTC. This codes for CASSPKAGGLYNEQFF.

There are many counts of this clonotype. The chain links TRBV20-1 to TRBJ2-1; TRBD2 agrees at 9 bases. This CDR3 spans 16 amino acids. Losses at the gene ends were 1 base for V and 4 bases for J; bases not matched to a gene: 8. Germline CDR1 DFQATT, CDR2 SNEGSKA (reference sequence). As DNA, the CDR3 is TGCAGTGCTAGAGTTCTGAGCGGGGGGCTTTACAATGAGCAGTTCTTC. This translates into CSARVLSGGLYNEQFF.

The V and J genes are TRBV20-1 and TRBJ2-3, with TRBD1 identical over 12 bases. The V segment lost 3 bases and the J segment 4 bases; nucleotides outside the gene matches: 5. CDR1 is DFQATT, CDR2 SNEGSKA, per germline (reference sequence). The CDR3 contains 15 residues. In DNA, the CDR3 is TGCAGTGCTAGTAAGGGACAGGGGGCTCCAGATACGCAGTATTTT. This translates into CSASKGQGAPDTQYF.

This clonotype was seen many times. V is TRBV7-9 and J is TRBJ1-5, with D unclear. CDR3 length: 14 residues. Trimming took 1 base from V and 1 from J, leaving 5 bases between them. Germline values: CDR1 SEHNR, CDR2 FQNEAQ (reference sequence). The CDR3 region is CASSLDGSNQPQHF. Written as DNA, the CDR3 is TGTGCCAGCAGCTTAGATGGGAGCAATCAGCCCCAGCATTTT.

The chain joins TRBV4-2 to TRBJ1-1; no reliable D call. Trimming left V 2 bases short and J 2 bases short, with 9 bases between. The CDR3 length is 14 residues. In germline, CDR1 is LGHNA, CDR2 YNFKEQ. Written as DNA, the CDR3 is TGTGCCAGCAGCCAACCTATGGGAAACACTGAAGCTTTCTTT. Its translation: CASSQPMGNTEAFF.

This clonotype was picked up many times. The rearrangement joins TRBV3-1 to TRBJ1-6; weak D call: TRBD1 (6 bases). Trimming removed 3 bases from V and 5 bases from J, with 8 bases in between. CDR3 length: 14 amino acids. From germline, CDR1 is LGHDT and CDR2 YNNKEL (reference sequence). The DNA for the CDR3 is TGTGCCAGCAGCCAGGGGGCTAATAATTCACCCCTCCACTTT. This codes for CASSQGANNSPLHF.

This clonotype has at least ten counts. The chain carries TRBV28 and TRBJ2-2; TRBD1 might be the D (6 bases). Trimming took off 6 bases at V and 0 bases at J, with 14 bases between the two ends. Germline values: CDR1 MDHEN, CDR2 SYDVKM. The CDR3 contains 16 residues. The DNA for the CDR3 is TGTGCCAGCAGACCAGACGCAGGGGCGAACACCGGGGAGCTGTTTTTT. Encoded protein: CASRPDAGANTGELFF.

This clonotype has ten or more counts. V gene TRBV5-5 combines with J gene TRBJ2-2, with 9 bases fitting TRBD1. The CDR3 contains 14 residues. Germline V gene sequence: CDR1 SGHKS, CDR2 YYEKEE (reference sequence). V gave up 4 bases and J gave up 7 bases; unmatched junction bases: 5. The DNA for the CDR3 is TGTGCCAGCAGCGGGACAGGGATCTTCGGGGAGCTGTTTTTT. This translates into CASSGTGIFGELFF.